A selection of T cell receptor beta chains follows, all from one sample in a study of T cell repertoires in cytomegalovirus infection. TCRdb analysed the reads with MiXCR anew, one entry per CDR3 protein. Of 150,000 to 160,000 distinct CDR3 sequences listed, about a quarter were seen once; the top ten hold 9.5% to 12%. Sequencing was performed on PBMCs. The receptors come from a human donor in good health (CMV status not recorded). Some clones in this sample may be carry-over from other donors' samples. Each CDR3 is given with its conserved first and last residue. D genes are given only for firm matches. Some rows have no size entry. The others give once, few or many, or a class for an expanded clone.

TRBV28	few	NA	TRBJ1-6	TGTGCCAGCACGTCAGTGAATTCACCCCTCCACTTT	CASTSVNSPLHF
TRBV7-8	NA	NA	TRBJ2-5	TGTGCCAGCAGCTTAATGTGGGGGGAGACCCGGTACTTC	CASSLMWGETRYF
TRBV7-2	many	TRBD1	TRBJ1-1	TGTGCCAGCAGCCCGGGACAGGGGAGGGTAAATGAAGCTTTCTTT	CASSPGQGRVNEAFF
TRBV7-8	medium-sized	TRBD1	TRBJ1-5	TGTGCCAGCAGCCACGGACAGGATGATCAGCCCCAGCATTTT	CASSHGQDDQPQHF
TRBV7-2	NA	NA	TRBJ2-7	TGTGCCAGCAGCTTGACCCCGGGCCCATACGAGCAGTACTTC	CASSLTPGPYEQYF
TRBV19	NA	TRBD2	TRBJ2-1	TGTGCCAGTAGCCCGATAGCGGGGGATGAGCAGTTCTTC	CASSPIAGDEQFF
TRBV28	few	TRBD2	TRBJ2-7	TGTGCCAGCAGTCCCAGACTAGCGGGAGTAGGTGAGCAGTACTTC	CASSPRLAGVGEQYF
TRBV7-9	few	NA	TRBJ1-1	TGTGCCAGCAGCTTAGACGGGGGAAGGACTGAAGCTTTCTTT	CASSLDGGRTEAFF
TRBV7-8	few	NA	TRBJ1-2	TGTGCCAGCAGCTTAGCGGTCTCTAACTATGGCTACACCTTC	CASSLAVSNYGYTF
TRBV2	few	TRBD1	TRBJ2-3	TGTGCCAGCGGACGGACAGGGTCAGATACGCAGTATTTT	CASGRTGSDTQYF
TRBV9	few	TRBD1	TRBJ2-1	TGTGCCAGCAGCCCCGAGACAGGGGTGTCCTACAATGAGCAGTTCTTC	CASSPETGVSYNEQFF
TRBV18	few	NA	TRBJ1-2	TGTGCCAGCTCACCACCCTTAGGGGCCGACTATGGCTACACCTTC	CASSPPLGADYGYTF
TRBV7-9	once	NA	TRBJ2-3	TGTGCCAGCAGCTTAGTGCCATTTAGCGGGACAGGCAGCACAGATACGCAGTATTTT	CASSLVPFSGTGSTDTQYF
TRBV7-2	many	TRBD1	TRBJ2-6	TGTGCCAGCAGTGGACAGGGGCGGGCTGGGGCCAACGTCCTGACTTTC	CASSGQGRAGANVLTF
TRBV6-6	few	TRBD2	TRBJ2-7	TGTGCCAGCAGTTACGGGTGGGAGGGAGAGCAGTACTTC	CASSYGWEGEQYF
TRBV20-1	few	NA	TRBJ2-7	TGCAGTGCTAGAGATCGGCGGGGCGGGTCCTACGAGCAGTACTTC	CSARDRRGGSYEQYF
TRBV7-2	many	NA	TRBJ2-3	TGTGCCAGCAGCTTAGTCACCACAGATACGCAGTATTTT	CASSLVTTDTQYF
TRBV18	NA	TRBD2	TRBJ2-1	TGTGCCAGCTCACAGACTAGCGGGAGTTACAATGAGCAGTTCTTC	CASSQTSGSYNEQFF
TRBV18	few	NA	TRBJ1-1	TGTGCCAGCTCACCACGCGAGCTATCCGCTGAAGCTTTCTTT	CASSPRELSAEAFF
TRBV27	NA	TRBD1	TRBJ2-7	TGTGCCAGCAGTCACCAACCGGGACAGGGCCACGAGCAGTACTTC	CASSHQPGQGHEQYF
TRBV7-9	NA	NA	TRBJ1-5	TGTGCCAGGGGGGGGGGTACGTCGCGTTTGAGCAATCAGCCCCAGCATTTT	CARGGGTSRLSNQPQHF
TRBV11-2	NA	TRBD2	TRBJ2-1	TGTGCCAGCAGCTCCCAAGACGCTAGCGGGGGGGCCTATGAGCAGTTCTTC	CASSSQDASGGAYEQFF
TRBV7-9	many	TRBD2	TRBJ2-5	TGTGCCAGCAGCTTACGGCTAGCGGGGAGCCAAGAGACCCAGTACTTC	CASSLRLAGSQETQYF
TRBV28	NA	TRBD1	TRBJ2-3	TGTGCCAGTAGTAGGCGGGACAGGGAGGATGATACGCAGTATTTT	CASSRRDREDDTQYF
TRBV2	NA	TRBD2	TRBJ2-1	TGTGCCAGCAGTGAAGCGCTAAGCGGGAGTCATGAGCAGTTCTTC	CASSEALSGSHEQFF
TRBV3-1	few	NA	TRBJ2-7	TGTGCCAGCAGCCACCCGGGAACGGAACCCTCCTACGAGCAGTACTTC	CASSHPGTEPSYEQYF
TRBV29-1	few	NA	TRBJ2-5	TGCAGCGCAGGGACAACCCTTAGGGGAGAGACCCAGTACTTC	CSAGTTLRGETQYF
TRBV20-1	many	TRBD2	TRBJ2-1	TGCAGTGCTCTTGTAGCGGGAGCGAGGGACAATGAGCAGTTCTTC	CSALVAGARDNEQFF
TRBV28	few	TRBD1	TRBJ1-5	TGTGCCAGCAGTTTAAGACAGGGGGCTGGTCAGCCCCAGCATTTT	CASSLRQGAGQPQHF
TRBV29-1	few	TRBD2	TRBJ2-1	TGCAGCGTTGAGGTAGCGGGACGATACAATGAGCAGTTCTTC	CSVEVAGRYNEQFF
TRBV2	NA	TRBD2	TRBJ2-5	TGTGCCAGCAGTCGGACTAGCAAAGAGACCCAGTACTTC	CASSRTSKETQYF
TRBV28	many	TRBD2	TRBJ2-7	TGTGCCAGCAGTTTTCATGGGGGGGCCTACGAGCAGTACTTC	CASSFHGGAYEQYF
TRBV29-1	few	NA	TRBJ1-1	TGCAGCGCGGCAGACGGTTACACTGAAGCTTTCTTT	CSAADGYTEAFF
TRBV6-1	many	TRBD2	TRBJ2-1	TGTGCCAGCAGTGGCCGGACTAGCGGGAGGGCCGATGAGCAGTTCTTC	CASSGRTSGRADEQFF
TRBV10-3	many	NA	TRBJ2-5	TGTGCCATCAGTGCGGGCGGGTTGGGAGAGACCCAGTACTTC	CAISAGGLGETQYF
TRBV24-1	few	NA	TRBJ2-1	TGTGCCACCAGTTCGGGACCCAGTTCCAATGAGCAGTTCTTC	CATSSGPSSNEQFF
TRBV4-1	NA	TRBD2	TRBJ2-1	TGCGCCAGCAGCCAAGGGACTAGCGGGGCAGGGGACAAGAATGAGCAGTTCTTC	CASSQGTSGAGDKNEQFF
TRBV15	few	TRBD2	TRBJ2-7	TGTGCCACCAGCAGAGATCTCGGAGGGACTAGTCGAGGCGAGCAGTACTTC	CATSRDLGGTSRGEQYF
TRBV28	few	NA	TRBJ1-5	TGTGCCAGCAGTTTGCCGGGACCCCCAGCCCAGCATTTT	CASSLPGPPAQHF